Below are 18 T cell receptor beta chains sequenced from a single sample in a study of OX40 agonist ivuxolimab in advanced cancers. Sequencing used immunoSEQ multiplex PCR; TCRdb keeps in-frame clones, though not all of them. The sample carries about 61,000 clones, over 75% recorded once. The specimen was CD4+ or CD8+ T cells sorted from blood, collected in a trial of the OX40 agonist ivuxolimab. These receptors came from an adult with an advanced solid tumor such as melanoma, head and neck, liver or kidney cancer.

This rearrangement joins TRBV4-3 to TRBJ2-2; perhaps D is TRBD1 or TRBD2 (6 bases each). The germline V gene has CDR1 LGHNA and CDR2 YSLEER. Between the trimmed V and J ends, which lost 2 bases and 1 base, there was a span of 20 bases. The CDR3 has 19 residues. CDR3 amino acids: CASSQTPISGAGNTGELFF. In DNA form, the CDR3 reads TGCGCCAGCAGCCAAACTCCCATTTCGGGGGCCGGGAACACCGGGGAGCTGTTTTTT.

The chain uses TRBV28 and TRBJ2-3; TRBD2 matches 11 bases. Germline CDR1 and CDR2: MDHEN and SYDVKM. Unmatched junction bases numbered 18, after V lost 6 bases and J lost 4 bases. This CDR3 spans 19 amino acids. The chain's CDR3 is CASSRVGLLAGGPADTQYF. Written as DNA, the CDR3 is TGTGCCAGCAGCCGTGTGGGGCTATTAGCGGGAGGGCCAGCAGATACGCAGTATTTT.

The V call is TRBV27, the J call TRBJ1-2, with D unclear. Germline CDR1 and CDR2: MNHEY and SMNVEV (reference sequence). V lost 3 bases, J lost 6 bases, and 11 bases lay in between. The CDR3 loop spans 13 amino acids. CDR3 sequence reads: CASSLTSWDGYTF. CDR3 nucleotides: TGTGCCAGCAGTTTGACTAGCTGGGATGGCTACACCTTC.

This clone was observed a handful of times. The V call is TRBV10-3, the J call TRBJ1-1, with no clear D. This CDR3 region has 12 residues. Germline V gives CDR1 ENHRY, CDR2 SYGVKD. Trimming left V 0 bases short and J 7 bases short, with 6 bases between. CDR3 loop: CAISESSFEAFF. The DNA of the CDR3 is TGTGCCATCAGTGAGTCGAGTTTTGAAGCTTTCTTT.

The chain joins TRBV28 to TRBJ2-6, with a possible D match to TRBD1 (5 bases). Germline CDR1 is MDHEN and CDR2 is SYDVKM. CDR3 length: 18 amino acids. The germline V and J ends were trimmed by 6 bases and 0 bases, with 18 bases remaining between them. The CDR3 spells CASSAPPGSSSGANVLTF. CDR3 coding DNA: TGTGCCAGCAGCGCCCCCCCAGGGTCAAGCTCTGGGGCCAACGTCCTGACTTTC. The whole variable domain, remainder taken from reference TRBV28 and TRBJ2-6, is DVKVTQSSRYLVKRTGEKVFLECVQDMDHENMFWYRQDPGLGLRLIYFSYDVKMKEKGDIPEGYSVSREKKERFSLILESASTNQTSMYLCASSAPPGSSSGANVLTFGAGSRLTVL.

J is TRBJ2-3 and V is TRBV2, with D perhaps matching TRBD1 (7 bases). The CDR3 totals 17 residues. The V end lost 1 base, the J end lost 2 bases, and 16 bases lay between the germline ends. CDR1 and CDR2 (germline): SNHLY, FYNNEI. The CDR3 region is CASSEGQGEDFTDTQYF. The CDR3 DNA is TGTGCCAGCAGTGAAGGTCAGGGGGAGGACTTCACAGATACGCAGTATTTT.

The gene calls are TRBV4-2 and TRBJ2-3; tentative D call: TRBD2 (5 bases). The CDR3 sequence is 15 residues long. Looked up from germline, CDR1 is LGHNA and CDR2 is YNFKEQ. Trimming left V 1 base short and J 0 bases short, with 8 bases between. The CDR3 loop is CASSQVDSSTDTQYF. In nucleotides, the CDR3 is TGTGCCAGCAGCCAAGTGGACTCCAGCACAGATACGCAGTATTTT.

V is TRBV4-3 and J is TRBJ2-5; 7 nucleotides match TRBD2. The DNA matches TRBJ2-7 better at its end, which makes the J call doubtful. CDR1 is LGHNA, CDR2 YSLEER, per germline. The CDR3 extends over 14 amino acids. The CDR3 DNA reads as TGCGCCAGCAGCCAAGAGCGGGAGCCCTACGAGCAGTACTTC. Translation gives CASSQEREPYEQYF.

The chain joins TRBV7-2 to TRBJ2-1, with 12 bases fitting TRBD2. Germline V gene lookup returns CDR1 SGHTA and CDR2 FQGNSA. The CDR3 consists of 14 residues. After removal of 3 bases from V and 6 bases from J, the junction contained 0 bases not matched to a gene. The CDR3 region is CASSLTSGSNEQFF. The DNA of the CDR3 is TGTGCCAGCAGCTTGACTAGCGGGAGCAATGAGCAGTTCTTC.

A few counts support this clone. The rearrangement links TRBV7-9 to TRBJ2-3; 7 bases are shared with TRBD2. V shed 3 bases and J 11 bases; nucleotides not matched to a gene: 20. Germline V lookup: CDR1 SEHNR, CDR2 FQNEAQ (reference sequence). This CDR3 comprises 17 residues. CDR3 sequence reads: CASSLRAFREASRGQYF. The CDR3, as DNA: TGTGCCAGCAGCTTGAGGGCTTTCCGGGAGGCTTCACGCGGGCAGTATTTT.

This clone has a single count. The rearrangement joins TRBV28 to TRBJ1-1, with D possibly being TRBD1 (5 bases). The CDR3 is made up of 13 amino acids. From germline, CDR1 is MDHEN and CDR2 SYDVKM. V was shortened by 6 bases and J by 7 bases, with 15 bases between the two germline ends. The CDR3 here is CASRDTGLDEAFF. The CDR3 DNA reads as TGTGCCAGCAGGGACACGGGACTGGATGAAGCTTTCTTT.

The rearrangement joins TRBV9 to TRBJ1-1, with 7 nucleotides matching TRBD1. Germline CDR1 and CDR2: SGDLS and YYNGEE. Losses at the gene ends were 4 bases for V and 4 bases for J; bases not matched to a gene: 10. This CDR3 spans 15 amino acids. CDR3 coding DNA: TGTGCCAGCAGCTCCGAAGGGGGCCCGAGCACTGAAGCTTTCTTT. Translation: CASSSEGGPSTEAFF.

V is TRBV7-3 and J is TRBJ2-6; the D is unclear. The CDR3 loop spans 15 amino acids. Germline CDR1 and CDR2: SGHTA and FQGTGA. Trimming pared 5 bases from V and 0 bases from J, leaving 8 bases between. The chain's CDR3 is CASSPGTSGANVLTF. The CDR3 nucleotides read TGTGCCAGCAGCCCCGGAACCTCTGGGGCCAACGTCCTGACTTTC. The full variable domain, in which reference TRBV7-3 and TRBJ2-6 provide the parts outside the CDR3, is GAGVSQTPSNKVTEKGKYVELRCDPISGHTALYWYRQSLGQGPEFLIYFQGTGAADDSGLPNDRFFAVRPEGSVSTLKIQRTERGDSAVYLCASSPGTSGANVLTFGAGSRLTVL.

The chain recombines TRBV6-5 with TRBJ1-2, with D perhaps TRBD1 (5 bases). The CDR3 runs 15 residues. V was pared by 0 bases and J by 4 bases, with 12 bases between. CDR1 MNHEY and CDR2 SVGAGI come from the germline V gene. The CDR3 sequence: CASSYSAGTLYGYTF. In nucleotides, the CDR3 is TGTGCCAGCAGTTACTCCGCAGGGACCCTCTATGGCTACACCTTC.

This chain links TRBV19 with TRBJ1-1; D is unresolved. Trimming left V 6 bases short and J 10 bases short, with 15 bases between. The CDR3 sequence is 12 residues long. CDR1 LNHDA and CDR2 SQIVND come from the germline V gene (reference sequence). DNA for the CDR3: TGTGCCAGTAGAGGCGGACTCCTCGGAGCTTTCTTT. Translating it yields CASRGGLLGAFF.

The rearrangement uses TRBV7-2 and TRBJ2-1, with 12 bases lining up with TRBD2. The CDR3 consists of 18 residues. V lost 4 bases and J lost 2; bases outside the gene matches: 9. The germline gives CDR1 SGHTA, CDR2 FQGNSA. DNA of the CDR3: TGTGCCAGCAGCTCGACTCTAGCGGGAGGGTACCCCTACAATGAGCAGTTCTTC. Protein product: CASSSTLAGGYPYNEQFF.

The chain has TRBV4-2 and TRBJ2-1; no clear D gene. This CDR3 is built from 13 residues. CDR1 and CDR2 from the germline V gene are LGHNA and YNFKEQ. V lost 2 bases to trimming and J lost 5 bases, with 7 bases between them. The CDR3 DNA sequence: TGTGCCAGCAGCCAACACATAAACAATGAGCAGTTCTTC. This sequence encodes CASSQHINNEQFF.

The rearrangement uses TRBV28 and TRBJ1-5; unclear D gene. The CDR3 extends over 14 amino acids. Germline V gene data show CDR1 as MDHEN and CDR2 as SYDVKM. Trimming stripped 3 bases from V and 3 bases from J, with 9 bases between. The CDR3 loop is CASSFARNNQPQHF. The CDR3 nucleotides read TGTGCCAGCAGTTTCGCCAGGAACAATCAGCCCCAGCATTTT.